The 15 T cell receptor beta chains below all came from one sample that was sequenced in a study of T cells in Graves' hyperthyroidism and ophthalmopathy. RNA transcripts gave rise to amplified TCR beta CDR3 regions. TCR CDR3 regions were first amplified by RT-PCR with HTBI primers. A single record per CDR3 protein comes from TCRdb applying MiXCR to the multiplex PCR reads. The sample includes 25,000 to 30,000 distinct CDR3 sequences, around 40% of them seen just once. The material sequenced was blood. These receptors were taken from a woman in her 30s with Graves' hyperthyroidism.

This clonotype has ten or more counts. The V and J genes are TRBV5-6 and TRBJ2-4; D unresolved. The germline CDR1 and CDR2 sequences are SGHDT and YYEEEE. There are 15 residues in the CDR3. V was trimmed by 2 bases and J by 5 bases, leaving 14 bases between them. The CDR3: CASSLIDPPENIQYF. The CDR3 bases are TGTGCCAGCAGCTTAATCGACCCCCCCGAAAACATTCAGTACTTC.

In its sample, this clonotype was seen many times. V and J are TRBV30 and TRBJ2-5, with 7 bases matching TRBD1. The germline V gene encodes CDR1 GTSNPN and CDR2 SVGIG (reference sequence). The CDR3 has 13 amino acids. V lost 0 bases to trimming and J lost 5 bases; unmatched junction nucleotides: 3. The CDR3 reads CAWSVQGLETQYF. In DNA form, the CDR3 reads TGTGCCTGGAGTGTACAGGGGTTGGAGACCCAGTACTTC.

The chain links TRBV25-1 to TRBJ2-1, with 11 bases lining up with TRBD2. The germline gives CDR1 MGHDK, CDR2 SYGVNS. V shed 5 bases and J 5 bases; nucleotides not matched to a gene: 5. The CDR3 length is 15 residues. CDR3 in amino acids: CASSRGLAEDNEQFF. The CDR3 DNA follows: TGTGCCAGCAGTAGGGGACTAGCGGAAGACAATGAGCAGTTCTTC.

This clonotype was detected many times. V usage is TRBV5-4 and J usage is TRBJ1-4; 7 bases align to TRBD1. V lost 4 bases to trimming and J lost 8 bases; unmatched junction nucleotides: 5. Germline lookup yields CDR1 SGHNT and CDR2 YYREEE (reference sequence). This CDR3 spans 13 amino acids. The CDR3 protein is CASSLDRAEKLFF. As DNA, the CDR3 is TGTGCCAGCAGCCTAGACAGGGCAGAAAAACTGTTTTTT.

This clonotype was seen a handful of times. The V and J genes are TRBV5-1 and TRBJ2-7; 7 bases fit TRBD1. This CDR3 region has 12 residues. Trimming removed 4 bases from V and 5 bases from J; junction bases left unmatched: 3. Looked up from germline, CDR1 is SGHRS and CDR2 is YFSETQ. CDR3 in amino acids: CASSPTGNEQYF. The DNA of the CDR3 is TGCGCCAGCAGCCCGACAGGGAACGAGCAGTACTTC.

The chain employs TRBV20-1 and TRBJ2-7; TRBD2 matches at 12 bases. The J segment lost 6 bases and the V segment lost 3 bases, leaving 3 bases of the junction unmatched. The CDR3 spans 13 residues. Germline CDR1 and CDR2: DFQATT and SNEGSKA (reference sequence). CDR3 DNA: TGCAGTGCTAGGACTAGCGGGAGAAGCGAGCAGTACTTC. As protein: CSARTSGRSEQYF.

V gene TRBV7-8 combines with J gene TRBJ2-3; the D is unclear. V lost 7 bases and J 1 base, leaving 6 bases between the germline ends. CDR1 and CDR2 (germline): SGHVS, FQNEAQ. The CDR3 spans 12 residues. The CDR3 region has the DNA TGTGCCAGCACCCCCGGCACAGATACGCAGTATTTT. This encodes CASTPGTDTQYF.

On this clonotype: At one of its ends the junction is not consistent with the germline gene, which may arise from a read error. The chain carries TRBV7-7 and TRBJ2-1; D might be TRBD1 (5 bases). The CDR3 is made up of 14 amino acids. The germline gives CDR1 SSHAT, CDR2 FNYEAQ (reference sequence). CDR3 in DNA: TGTGCTAGCAGCGCCCGACAGAGTAGCAATGAGCAGTTCTTC. Translating it yields CASSARQSSNEQFF. Drawing the rest from reference TRBV7-7 and TRBJ2-1, the complete variable domain is GAGVSQSPRYKVTKRGQDVTLRCDPISSHATLYWYQQALGQGPEFLTYFNYEAQPDKSGLPSDRFSAERPEGSISTLTIQRTEQRDSAMYRCASSARQSSNEQFFGPGTRLTVL.

The chain has TRBV7-2 and TRBJ2-1, with 7 bases matching TRBD2. The germline CDR1 and CDR2 sequences are SGHTA and FQGNSA. V shed 5 bases and J 4 bases; nucleotides not matched to a gene: 8. The CDR3 contains 15 residues. This chain's CDR3 is CASSPTGRGYNEQFF. The CDR3 DNA reads TGTGCCAGCAGCCCTACGGGGCGGGGGTACAATGAGCAGTTCTTC.

About this clonotype: A read error may account for a junction end that differs from germline. The chain couples TRBV14 to TRBJ2-3, with 10 bases identical to TRBD2. The CDR3 runs 15 residues. CDR1 is SGHDN and CDR2 is FVKESK in the germline V gene. The CDR3 protein is CASSRISGRSYTQYF. The CDR3 DNA sequence: TGTGCCAGCAGCCGTATTAGCGGGAGGAGTTATACGCAGTACTTT.

In its sample, this clonotype is medium-sized. The chain combines TRBV20-1 with TRBJ2-7; D perhaps matches TRBD1 (5 bases). The V end was cut by 6 bases, the J end by 3 bases, with 18 bases between. CDR3 size: 14 residues. Germline assignment: CDR1 DFQATT and CDR2 SNEGSKA (reference sequence). CDR3 amino acids: CSATKAGSYYEQYF. The DNA of the CDR3 is TGCAGTGCCACAAAAGCAGGGTCCTACTACGAGCAGTACTTC.

The V and J genes are TRBV20-1 and TRBJ2-3; 10 bases fit TRBD2. The CDR3 contains 15 residues. Germline loops: CDR1 DFQATT, CDR2 SNEGSKA (reference sequence). J gave up 2 bases and V 6 bases, and 8 bases lay outside the gene matches. Written as DNA, the CDR3 is TGCAGTGCCCTAGGACTAGCGGAAGACACAGATACGCAGTATTTT. Residues: CSALGLAEDTDTQYF.

This clonotype came up many times. The chain couples TRBV12-3 or TRBV12-4 to TRBJ2-3, with 12 bases that match TRBD2. Losses at the gene ends were 0 bases for V and 3 bases for J; bases not matched to a gene: 4. This CDR3 is built from 17 residues. The CDR3 protein is CASSLATSGRRTDTQYF. The CDR3 DNA sequence: TGTGCCAGCAGTTTAGCAACTAGCGGGAGGAGGACAGATACGCAGTATTTT.

The table lists this clonotype with many counts. The gene calls are TRBV6-5 and TRBJ1-1; D gene unclear. The length of the CDR3 is 13 residues. Trimming took 2 bases from V and 3 from J, leaving 7 bases between them. Germline-derived CDR1 and CDR2 are MNHEY and SVGAGI. The CDR3 DNA reads TGTGCCAGCAGTTACAACTTATACACTGAAGCTTTCTTT. Its protein product is CASSYNLYTEAFF.

V usage is TRBV5-1 and J usage is TRBJ2-5; 9 nucleotides agree with TRBD2. The CDR3 contains 15 residues. Per germline, CDR1 SGHRS and CDR2 YFSETQ. The V gene end was trimmed by 2 bases and the J gene end by 5 bases; junction bases not matched to a gene: 7. The CDR3 coding sequence is TGCGCCAGCAGCTTCTTAGCGGGAGTGCGGGAGACCCAGTACTTC. It specifies CASSFLAGVRETQYF.